This entry is about one T cell receptor beta chain. Its antigen is undetermined. The data derive from a study of T cells after yellow fever vaccination. Study-level results: Abundant clonotypes from the bulk population could contaminate FACS-sorted repertoires.

TCRdb passed the 5' RACE reads through MiXCR, listing each CDR3 protein once. The sample holds about 630,000 distinct CDR3 sequences, about 12% seen once. Specimen: PBMCs, collected on the day of the yellow fever booster vaccination. The TCR originated in a man aged 30-40 years who received the YFV17D yellow fever vaccine.

The CDR3 DNA sequence: TGTGCCAGCAGCCAACTCACGAACACTGAAGCTTTCTTT. Translation gives CASSQLTNTEAFF. The J gene is TRBJ1-1, the V gene TRBV6-2 or TRBV6-3; D gene unclear. Trimming left V 6 bases short and J 1 base short, with 9 bases between. The CDR3 covers 13 residues. Germline V gives CDR1 MNHEY, CDR2 SVGEGT.